This is a list of T cell receptor beta chains from one sample in a study of blood T cells in healthy people across ages. TCRdb fed the 5' RACE reads into MiXCR, producing one record per CDR3 protein. This sample yields 750,000 to 950,000 distinct CDR3 sequences, of which more than 25% are seen a single time; about 3% belongs to the top ten. The same sample was also studied in work on T cells of mothers and their children.

What was sequenced was blood. Receptors were obtained from a boy younger than 18 in good health. The CDR3 runs from the conserved cysteine through the conserved F or W. The D gene is left open where the match is weak. Clone size is stated in some rows and not others, as once, few, many or a class when expanded.

D gene: NA
J gene: TRBJ1-2
V gene: TRBV20-1
clone size: few
CDR3 protein: CSASQDKANYGYTF
CDR3 DNA: TGCAGTGCTAGTCAGGATAAAGCTAACTATGGCTACACCTTC

D gene: NA
J gene: TRBJ1-2
V gene: TRBV29-1
clone size: few
CDR3 protein: CSVEAGIANYGYTF
CDR3 DNA: TGCAGCGTTGAAGCAGGGATCGCTAACTATGGCTACACCTTC

D gene: NA
J gene: TRBJ2-5
V gene: TRBV5-1
clone size: NA
CDR3 protein: CASSLAQGNQETQYF
CDR3 DNA: TGCGCCAGCAGCTTGGCGCAGGGCAACCAAGAGACCCAGTACTTC

D gene: NA
J gene: TRBJ2-5
V gene: TRBV5-1
clone size: NA
CDR3 protein: CASRMEGETQYF
CDR3 DNA: TGCGCCAGCAGGATGGAGGGAGAGACCCAGTACTTC

D gene: NA
J gene: TRBJ2-1
V gene: TRBV7-6
clone size: NA
CDR3 protein: CASSPADNEQFF
CDR3 DNA: TGTGCCAGCAGCCCCGCGGATAATGAGCAGTTCTTC

D gene: NA
J gene: TRBJ2-5
V gene: TRBV5-5
clone size: NA
CDR3 protein: CASSTWGMGETQYF
CDR3 DNA: TGTGCCAGCAGCACTTGGGGGATGGGAGAGACCCAGTACTTC

D gene: NA
J gene: TRBJ1-1
V gene: TRBV19
clone size: NA
CDR3 protein: CASREGPGLTEAFF
CDR3 DNA: TGTGCCAGTAGGGAGGGACCGGGGCTCACTGAAGCTTTCTTT

D gene: NA
J gene: TRBJ2-7
V gene: TRBV7-2
clone size: NA
CDR3 protein: CASSSTGRGYEQYF
CDR3 DNA: TGTGCCAGCAGCTCAACCGGGCGGGGCTACGAGCAGTACTTC

D gene: TRBD1
J gene: TRBJ1-5
V gene: TRBV2
clone size: few
CDR3 protein: CASGTDNQPQHF
CDR3 DNA: TGTGCCAGCGGGACAGACAATCAGCCCCAGCATTTT

D gene: TRBD1
J gene: TRBJ2-3
V gene: TRBV6-1
clone size: few
CDR3 protein: CASSARQGVGVTDTQYF
CDR3 DNA: TGTGCCAGCAGTGCCCGACAGGGAGTAGGGGTAACAGATACGCAGTATTTT

D gene: NA
J gene: TRBJ2-5
V gene: TRBV24-1
clone size: few
CDR3 protein: CATSDRDGPGETQYF
CDR3 DNA: TGTGCCACCAGTGACCGGGACGGGCCCGGGGAGACCCAGTACTTC

D gene: NA
J gene: TRBJ2-2
V gene: TRBV13
clone size: NA
CDR3 protein: CASSLTKGRLLNTGELFF
CDR3 DNA: TGTGCCAGCAGCTTAACGAAAGGACGCCTTCTAAACACCGGGGAGCTGTTTTTT

D gene: NA
J gene: TRBJ2-7
V gene: TRBV27
clone size: few
CDR3 protein: CASSLTGLSYEQYF
CDR3 DNA: TGTGCCAGCAGTTTAACAGGGCTCTCCTACGAGCAGTACTTC

D gene: TRBD1
J gene: TRBJ1-2
V gene: TRBV5-1
clone size: few
CDR3 protein: CASSEGQGSYGYTF
CDR3 DNA: TGCGCCAGCAGCGAAGGACAGGGCAGCTATGGCTACACCTTC

D gene: NA
J gene: TRBJ2-2
V gene: TRBV5-6
clone size: NA
CDR3 protein: CASSLAGSYTGELFF
CDR3 DNA: TGTGCCAGCAGCTTGGCGGGGAGCTACACCGGGGAGCTGTTTTTT

D gene: TRBD2
J gene: TRBJ2-5
V gene: TRBV18
clone size: few
CDR3 protein: CASSPAGTSGGRQETQYF
CDR3 DNA: TGTGCCAGCTCACCGGCCGGGACTAGCGGGGGCCGACAAGAGACCCAGTACTTC